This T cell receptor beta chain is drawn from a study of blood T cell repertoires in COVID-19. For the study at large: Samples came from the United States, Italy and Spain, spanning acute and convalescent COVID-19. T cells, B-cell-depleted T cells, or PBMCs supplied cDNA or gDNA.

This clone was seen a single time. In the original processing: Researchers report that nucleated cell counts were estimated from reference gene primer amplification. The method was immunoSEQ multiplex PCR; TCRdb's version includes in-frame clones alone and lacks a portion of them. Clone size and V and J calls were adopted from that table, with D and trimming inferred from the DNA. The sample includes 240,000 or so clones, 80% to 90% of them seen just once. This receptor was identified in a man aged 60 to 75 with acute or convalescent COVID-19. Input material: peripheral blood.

The DNA of the CDR3 is TGTGCCAGCAGCCTGGACAGGCGGACTGAAGCTTTCTTT. It codes for CASSLDRRTEAFF. The genes are TRBV6-4 and TRBJ1-1, with 7 bases aligning to TRBD1. The CDR3 loop spans 13 amino acids. Germline V lookup: CDR1 MRHNA, CDR2 SNTAGT. Trimming at V came to 6 bases and at J to 5 bases, leaving 6 bases not matched to a gene.